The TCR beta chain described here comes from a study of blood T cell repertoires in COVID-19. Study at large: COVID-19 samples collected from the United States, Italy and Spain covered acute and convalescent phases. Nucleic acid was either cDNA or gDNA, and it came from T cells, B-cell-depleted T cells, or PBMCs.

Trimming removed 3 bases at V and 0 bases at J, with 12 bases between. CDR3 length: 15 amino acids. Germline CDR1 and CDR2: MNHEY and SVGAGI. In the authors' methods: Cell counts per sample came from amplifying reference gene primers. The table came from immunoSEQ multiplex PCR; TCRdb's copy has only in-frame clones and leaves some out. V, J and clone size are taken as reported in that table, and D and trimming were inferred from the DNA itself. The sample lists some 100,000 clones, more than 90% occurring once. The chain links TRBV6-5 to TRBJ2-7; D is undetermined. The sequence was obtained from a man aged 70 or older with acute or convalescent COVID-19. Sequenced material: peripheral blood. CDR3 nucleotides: TGTGCCAGCAGTTATACGGCTGCTAGCTCCTACGAGCAGTACTTC. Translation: CASSYTAASSYEQYF.